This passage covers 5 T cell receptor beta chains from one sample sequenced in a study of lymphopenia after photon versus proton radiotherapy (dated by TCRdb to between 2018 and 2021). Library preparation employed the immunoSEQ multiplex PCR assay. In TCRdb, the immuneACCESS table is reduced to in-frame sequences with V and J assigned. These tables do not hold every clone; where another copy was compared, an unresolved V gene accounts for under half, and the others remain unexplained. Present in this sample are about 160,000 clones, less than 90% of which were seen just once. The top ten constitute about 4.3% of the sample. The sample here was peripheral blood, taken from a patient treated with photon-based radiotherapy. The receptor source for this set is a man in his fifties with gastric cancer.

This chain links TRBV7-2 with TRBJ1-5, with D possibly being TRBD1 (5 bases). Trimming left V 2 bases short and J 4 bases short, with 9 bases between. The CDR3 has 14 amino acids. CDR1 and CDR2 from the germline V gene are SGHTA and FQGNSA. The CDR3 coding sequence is TGTGCCAGCAGCTTATTCGGACAAAATCAGCCCCAGCATTTT. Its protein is CASSLFGQNQPQHF. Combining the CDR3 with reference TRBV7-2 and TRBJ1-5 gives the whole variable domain GAGVSQSPSNKVTEKGKDVELRCDPISGHTALYWYRQSLGQGLEFLIYFQGNSAPDKSGLPSDRFSAERTGGSVSTLTIQRTQQEDSAVYLCASSLFGQNQPQHFGDGTRLSIL.

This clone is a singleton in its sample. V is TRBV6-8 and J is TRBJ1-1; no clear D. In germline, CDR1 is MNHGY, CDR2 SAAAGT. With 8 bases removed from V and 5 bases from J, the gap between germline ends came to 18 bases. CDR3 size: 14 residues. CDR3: CASPRRTRKTEAFF. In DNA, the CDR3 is TGTGCCAGCCCGAGGAGGACGCGCAAGACTGAAGCTTTCTTT.

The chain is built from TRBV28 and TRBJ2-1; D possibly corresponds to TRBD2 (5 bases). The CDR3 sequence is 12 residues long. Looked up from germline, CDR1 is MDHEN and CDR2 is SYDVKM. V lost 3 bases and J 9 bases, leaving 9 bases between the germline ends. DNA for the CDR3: TGTGCCAGCAGTTTCTCGGGGAGTGAGCAGTTCTTC. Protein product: CASSFSGSEQFF.

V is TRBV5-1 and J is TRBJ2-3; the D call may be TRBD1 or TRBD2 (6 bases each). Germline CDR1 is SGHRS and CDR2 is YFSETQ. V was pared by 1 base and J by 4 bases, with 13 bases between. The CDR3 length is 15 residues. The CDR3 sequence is CASSLTGAYSDTQYF. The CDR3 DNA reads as TGCGCCAGCAGCTTGACGGGGGCTTATTCAGATACGCAGTATTTT.

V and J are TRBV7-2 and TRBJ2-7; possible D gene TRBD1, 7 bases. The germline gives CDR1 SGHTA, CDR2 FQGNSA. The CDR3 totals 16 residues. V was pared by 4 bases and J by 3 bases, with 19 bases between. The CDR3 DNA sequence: TGTGCCAGCAGCTCCGTGTCACAGGGGACTCGCTACGAGCAGTACTTC. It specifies CASSSVSQGTRYEQYF.